This T cell receptor (beta chain) was documented in a study of T cell repertoires in cytomegalovirus infection. This clonotype was counted between two and nine times. Its cognate antigen is unknown. TCRdb re-derived calls from the reads in MiXCR, one entry per CDR3 protein. The table lists about a million distinct CDR3 sequences, roughly 30% of them singletons, with 11% to 15% in the top ten. General study results and limits: CMV carriers having the relevant HLA were flagged by cumulative public TCR beta family frequency. The study found HLA-C-restricted CMV-specific TCR beta clonotypes dominating the ex vivo response.

CDR3 length: 14 residues. Germline-derived CDR1 and CDR2 are SNHLY and FYNNEI. Trimming cost V 9 bases and J 5 bases, with 16 bases left between them. Source: cultured CD8+ T cells from PBMCs, taken from culture after CMV antigen stimulation. The chain carries TRBV2 and TRBJ2-2, with D possibly matching TRBD2 (6 bases). This clonotype was obtained from a human donor in good health (CMV status not recorded). Some clones in this sample may be carry-over from other donors' samples. CDR3 in amino acids: CARGDSSTTGELFF. The CDR3 coding sequence is TGTGCCAGGGGGGACTCATCTACGACCGGGGAGCTGTTTTTT.